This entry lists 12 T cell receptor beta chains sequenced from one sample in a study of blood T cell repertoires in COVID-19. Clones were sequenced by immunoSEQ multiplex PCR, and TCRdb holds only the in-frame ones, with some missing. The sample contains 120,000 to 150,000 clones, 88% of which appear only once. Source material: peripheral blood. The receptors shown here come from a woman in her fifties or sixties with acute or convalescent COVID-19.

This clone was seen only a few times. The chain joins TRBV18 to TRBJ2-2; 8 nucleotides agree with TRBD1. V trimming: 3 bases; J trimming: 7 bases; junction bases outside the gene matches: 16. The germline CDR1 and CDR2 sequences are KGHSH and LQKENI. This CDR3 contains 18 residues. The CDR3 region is CASSPPLHGQGGVGELFF. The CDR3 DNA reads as TGTGCCAGCTCACCGCCTCTTCACGGACAGGGTGGTGTCGGGGAGCTGTTTTTT.

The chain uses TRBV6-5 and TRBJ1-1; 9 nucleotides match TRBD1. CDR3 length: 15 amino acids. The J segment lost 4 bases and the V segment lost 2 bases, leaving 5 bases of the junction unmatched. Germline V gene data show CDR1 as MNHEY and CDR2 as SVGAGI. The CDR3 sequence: CASSYPGQGSTEAFF. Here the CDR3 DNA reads TGTGCCAGCAGTTACCCCGGACAGGGGAGCACTGAAGCTTTCTTT.

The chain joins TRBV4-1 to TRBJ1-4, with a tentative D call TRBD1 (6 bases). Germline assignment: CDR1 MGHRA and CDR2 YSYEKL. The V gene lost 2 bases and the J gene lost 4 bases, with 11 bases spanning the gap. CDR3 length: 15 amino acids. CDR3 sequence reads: CASSQTGGLNEKLFF. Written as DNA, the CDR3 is TGCGCCAGCAGCCAAACGGGGGGGCTTAATGAAAAACTGTTTTTT.

CDR3 in DNA: TGTGCCAGCAGTTACTCGTTTGCAGATTACTACGAGCAGTACTTC. This encodes CASSYSFADYYEQYF. The chain links TRBV6-8 to TRBJ2-7, with D uncertain. Germline V CDR1 and CDR2: MNHGY, SAAAGT. The length of the CDR3 is 15 residues. Deletions cut 0 bases from V and 3 bases from J, with 12 bases between.

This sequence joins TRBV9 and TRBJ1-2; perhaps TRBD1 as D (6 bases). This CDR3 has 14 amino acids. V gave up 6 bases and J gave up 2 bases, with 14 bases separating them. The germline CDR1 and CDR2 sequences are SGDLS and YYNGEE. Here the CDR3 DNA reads TGTGCCAGCACCCCCTCCACAGGGAACTATGGCTACACCTTC. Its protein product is CASTPSTGNYGYTF.

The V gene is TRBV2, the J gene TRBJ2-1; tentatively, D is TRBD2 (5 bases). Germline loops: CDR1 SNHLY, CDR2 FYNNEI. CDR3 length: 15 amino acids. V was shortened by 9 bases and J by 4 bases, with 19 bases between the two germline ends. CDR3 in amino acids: CASLTVRRLYNEQFF. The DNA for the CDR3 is TGTGCCAGTTTGACGGTGCGGAGGTTGTACAATGAGCAGTTCTTC.

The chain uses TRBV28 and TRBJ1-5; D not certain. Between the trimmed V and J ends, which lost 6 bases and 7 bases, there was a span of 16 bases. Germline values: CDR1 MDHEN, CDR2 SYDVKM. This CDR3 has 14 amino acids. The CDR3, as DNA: TGTGCCAGCAGGACTGGTGGCGAAGAACAGCCCCAGCATTTT. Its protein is CASRTGGEEQPQHF.

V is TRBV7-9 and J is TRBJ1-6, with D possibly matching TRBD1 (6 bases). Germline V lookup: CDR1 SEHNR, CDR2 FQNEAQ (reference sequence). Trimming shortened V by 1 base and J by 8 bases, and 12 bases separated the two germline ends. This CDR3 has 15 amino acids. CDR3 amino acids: CASSLESGADSPLHF. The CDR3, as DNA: TGTGCCAGCAGCTTAGAGTCAGGGGCTGATTCACCCCTCCACTTT.

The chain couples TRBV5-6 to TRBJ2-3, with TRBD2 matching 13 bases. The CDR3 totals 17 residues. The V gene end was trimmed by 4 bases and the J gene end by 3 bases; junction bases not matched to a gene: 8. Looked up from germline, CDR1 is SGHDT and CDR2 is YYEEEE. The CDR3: CASSPRLAGGWTDTQYF. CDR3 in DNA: TGTGCCAGCAGCCCGAGACTAGCGGGGGGTTGGACAGATACGCAGTATTTT.

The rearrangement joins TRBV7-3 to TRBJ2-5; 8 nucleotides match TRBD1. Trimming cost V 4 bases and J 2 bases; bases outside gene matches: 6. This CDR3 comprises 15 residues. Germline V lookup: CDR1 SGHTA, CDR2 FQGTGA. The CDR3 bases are TGTGCCAGCAGCTCGGGACAGGCTCCTCAAGAGACCCAGTACTTC. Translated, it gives CASSSGQAPQETQYF.

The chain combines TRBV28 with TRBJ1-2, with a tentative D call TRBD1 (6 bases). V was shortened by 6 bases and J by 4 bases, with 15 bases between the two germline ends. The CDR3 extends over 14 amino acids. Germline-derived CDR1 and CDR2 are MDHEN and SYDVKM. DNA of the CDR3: TGTGCCAGCAGGAGGGACACCCAAGTCTATGGCTACACCTTC. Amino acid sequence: CASRRDTQVYGYTF.

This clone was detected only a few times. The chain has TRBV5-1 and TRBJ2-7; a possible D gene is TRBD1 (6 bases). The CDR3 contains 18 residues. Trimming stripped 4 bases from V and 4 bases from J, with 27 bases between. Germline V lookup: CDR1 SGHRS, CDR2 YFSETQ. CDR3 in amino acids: CASSPTLRTVLKWYEQYF. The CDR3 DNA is TGCGCCAGCAGCCCTACCCTTCGGACAGTCCTCAAGTGGTACGAGCAGTACTTC.